This record concerns one T cell receptor beta chain sequence. Antigen unknown. The length of the CDR3 is 13 residues. CDR1 and CDR2 (germline): SGHRS, YFSETQ. The V end lost 0 bases, the J end lost 7 bases, and 8 bases lay between the germline ends. The data are from a study of T cell responses to AZD1222 COVID-19 vaccine. Whole-study findings and limits: Sampling captured repertoires only after the peak T cell response. Mostly white British, mostly female donors; authors suggested clonal diversity may be underestimated.

Produced via immunoSEQ multiplex PCR; TCRdb's table is partial and in-frame only. The table lists fewer than 90,000 clones, about 89% of them singletons. Material: peripheral blood, obtained 28 days after the second AZD1222 dose. This clonotype was sampled from an adult who received the AZD1222 COVID-19 vaccine. The rearrangement uses TRBV5-1 and TRBJ2-1; D gene ambiguous. The CDR3 DNA reads TGCGCCAGCAGCTTGGCAGCTGAGAATGAGCAGTTCTTC. It encodes CASSLAAENEQFF.